This TCR beta chain was obtained from a study of blood T cell repertoires in COVID-19. Study at large: PBMCs, B-cell-depleted T cells, or T cells were the source of the cDNA or gDNA that made up the material.

This study enrolled people aged about 18 to 100 from around 26 US geographic areas. Donors were grouped by their self-reported clinical history. Exposed study participants had met a COVID-19 case within 2 weeks before entry. With V trimmed by 4 bases and J by 8 bases, 5 bases remained unmatched. The CDR3 runs 13 residues. Germline V gives CDR1 LGHDT, CDR2 YNNKEL (reference sequence). This table comes from immunoSEQ multiplex PCR, and its TCRdb copy is limited to in-frame clones, with some not included. This table holds 250,000 or so clones, roughly 88% found once. The material sequenced was PBMCs or T cells enriched from blood (not recorded which). The chain carries TRBV3-1 (or the pseudogene TRBV3-2) and TRBJ2-1; 7 nucleotides match TRBD1. The clonotype originates from a woman in her thirties or forties who had been exposed to COVID-19. The DNA for the CDR3 is TGTGCCAGCAGCCCAACAGGGGCTTATGAGCAGTTCTTC. This encodes CASSPTGAYEQFF.